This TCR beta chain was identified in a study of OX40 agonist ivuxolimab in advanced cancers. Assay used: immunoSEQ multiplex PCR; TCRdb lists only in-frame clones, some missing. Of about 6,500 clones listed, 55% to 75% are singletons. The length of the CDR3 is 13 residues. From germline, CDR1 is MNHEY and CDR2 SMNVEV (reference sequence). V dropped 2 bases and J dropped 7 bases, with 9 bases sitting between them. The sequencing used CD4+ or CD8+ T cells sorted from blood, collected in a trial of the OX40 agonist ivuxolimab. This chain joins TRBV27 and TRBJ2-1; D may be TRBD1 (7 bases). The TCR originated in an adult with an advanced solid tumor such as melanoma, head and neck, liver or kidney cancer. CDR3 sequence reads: CASSLQGGNEQFF. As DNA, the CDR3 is TGTGCCAGCAGTTTACAGGGGGGTAATGAGCAGTTCTTC.